This TCR beta chain was captured by sequencing in a study of blood T cell repertoires in COVID-19. The wider study: Both acute and convalescent COVID-19 samples were obtained from the United States, Italy and Spain. Sources were T cells, B-cell-depleted T cells, or PBMCs; the material itself was cDNA or gDNA.

From germline, CDR1 is SGHRS and CDR2 YFSETQ. Trimming at V came to 0 bases and at J to 8 bases, leaving 5 bases not matched to a gene. The CDR3 is made up of 14 amino acids. Authors' processing steps: From reference gene primer amplification, estimates of nucleated cell counts were derived. Only in-frame clones appear in the TCRdb table, and some are missing; sequencing was by immunoSEQ multiplex PCR. V and J calls and clone size are those listed in that table; D and trimming were worked out from the DNA. The table has roughly 290,000 clones, 70% to 90% seen once. Residents of 24 US areas, aged 18 to 89 years, made up the participants.

This chain joins TRBV5-1 and TRBJ2-4, with 7 positions matching TRBD1. The source material was PBMCs or T cells enriched from blood (not recorded which). This clonotype was sampled from a middle-aged woman who had recovered from COVID-19. The CDR3 is CASSLGQGWDIQYF. The CDR3 DNA is TGCGCCAGCAGCTTGGGACAGGGTTGGGACATTCAGTACTTC.